The source of this T cell receptor (beta chain) is a study of spatial heterogeneity in lung cancer. Background on the study: An average of more than ten raw reads was observed per unique TCR and UMI combination.

Noted time point: sample taken at primary tumor resection. Untreated early-stage non-small cell lung cancer patients, approximately 76 in total, were the donors. Whole RNA obtained from tumor, nontumor lung or frozen PBMC underwent sequencing without sorting. Every TCR cDNA molecule bore its own unique molecular identifier. TCRdb recomputed calls from the 5' RACE reads with MiXCR, one row per CDR3 protein. Here the sample spans nearly 25,000 distinct CDR3 sequences, more than 8% being singletons. The study, taken as a whole, reports: Tracking of tumor mutation counts was seen in expanded intratumoral alpha and beta TCR counts.

This clonotype showed up just a few times. Antigen specificity is unknown. CDR3 length: 22 amino acids. Between the trimmed V and J ends, which lost 1 base and 8 bases, there was a span of 37 bases. Per the germline V gene, CDR1 is KGHDR and CDR2 is SFDVKD. This rearrangement joins TRBV24-1 to TRBJ1-2; tentative D call: TRBD1 (6 bases). Here the sequenced sample was lung tumor tissue, taken at surgery. The origin of this receptor is a male donor with early-stage non-small cell lung cancer. The CDR3 is CATSDFGQKSSVGPNSPRGYTF. In DNA, the CDR3 is TGTGCCACCAGTGATTTCGGACAGAAGAGTTCAGTTGGTCCCAATTCCCCGCGAGGCTACACCTTC.